What follows are 31 T cell receptor beta chains derived from one specimen sequenced in a study of control samples from healthy donors and cancer patients. Sequencing was performed with immunoSEQ multiplex PCR; in TCRdb, only in-frame clones are kept and a portion is missing. The data hold some 150,000 clones, with about 94% observed a single time. Sample: PBMCs. The source is a man aged 60-69 years with colorectal cancer.

The rearrangement joins TRBV19 to TRBJ2-6; 7 bases fit TRBD1. J was trimmed by 6 bases and V by 5 bases; bases with no gene match: 16. The CDR3 has 18 residues. Per germline, CDR1 LNHDA and CDR2 SQIVND (reference sequence). The CDR3 nucleotides read TGTGCCAGTAGTCCCCGGACAGGCCTCAGTTTCGTGGCCAACGTCCTGACTTTC. It specifies CASSPRTGLSFVANVLTF.

The chain links TRBV6-6 to TRBJ1-1, with unresolved D. Germline assignment: CDR1 MNHNY and CDR2 SVGAGI (reference sequence). Deletions cut 5 bases from V and 5 bases from J, with 12 bases between. CDR3 length: 13 amino acids. CDR3 region: CASSPGSRTEAFF. The CDR3 DNA is TGTGCCAGCAGTCCCGGGAGTAGAACTGAAGCTTTCTTT.

V is TRBV7-2 and J is TRBJ2-5, with D perhaps TRBD1 (6 bases). CDR3 length equals 15 residues. The V gene's germline CDR1 is SGHTA and CDR2 FQGNSA. V lost 1 base, J lost 2 bases, and 11 bases lay in between. CDR3 sequence reads: CASSLGLQGQETQYF. The DNA of the CDR3 is TGTGCCAGCAGCTTAGGGTTACAGGGACAAGAGACCCAGTACTTC.

The gene calls are TRBV12-5 and TRBJ2-2, with D possibly being TRBD1 or TRBD2 (6 bases each). The CDR3 totals 14 residues. Germline V gene sequence: CDR1 LGHNT, CDR2 FRNRAP. Trimming left V 4 bases short and J 7 bases short, with 13 bases between. As DNA, the CDR3 is TGTGCTAGTGGTTCTGGGGGGCTTGGCGGGGAGCTGTTTTTT. Translated: CASGSGGLGGELFF.

The chain recombines TRBV19 with TRBJ1-5; the match to TRBD1 covers 10 bases. V was pared by 5 bases and J by 2 bases, with 6 bases of the junction left unmatched. The CDR3 runs 16 residues. The germline gives CDR1 LNHDA, CDR2 SQIVND (reference sequence). The DNA of the CDR3 is TGTGCCAGTAGTTTAGGGACAGGGGAGGGCAATCAGCCCCAGCATTTT. It encodes CASSLGTGEGNQPQHF.

There are a few counts of this clone. This chain connects TRBV19 to TRBJ1-5; no definite D call. Germline CDR1 reads LNHDA; CDR2 reads SQIVND (reference sequence). This CDR3 has 16 amino acids. The V end was cut by 6 bases, the J end by 2 bases, with 17 bases between. CDR3 protein: CASSTMGGQRNQPQHF. The DNA of the CDR3 is TGTGCCAGTAGCACGATGGGCGGGCAGCGCAATCAGCCCCAGCATTTT.

The chain carries TRBV7-8 and TRBJ2-2; 8 bases line up with TRBD1. This CDR3 comprises 11 residues. Trimming cost V 4 bases and J 13 bases; bases outside gene matches: 2. Germline V gene sequence: CDR1 SGHVS, CDR2 FQNEAQ. The CDR3 loop reads CASSSRGRLFF. In DNA, the CDR3 is TGTGCCAGCAGCTCCAGGGGGCGGCTGTTTTTT.

This clone showed up just once. The genes are TRBV9 and TRBJ2-1; 12 bases are a match to TRBD2. In germline, CDR1 is SGDLS, CDR2 YYNGEE. The CDR3 is made up of 15 amino acids. V shed 2 bases and J 4 bases; nucleotides not matched to a gene: 1. The CDR3 nucleotides read TGTGCCAGCAGCGTCACTAGCGGGGGGTACAATGAGCAGTTCTTC. Protein product: CASSVTSGGYNEQFF.

This chain uses TRBV2 with TRBJ1-5; perhaps TRBD1 as D (6 bases). Deletions cut 10 bases from V and 2 bases from J, with 12 bases between. CDR3 length: 13 amino acids. Germline V CDR1 and CDR2: SNHLY, FYNNEI. CDR3 DNA sequence: TGTGCCACAGGGGTTGGTGGCAATCAGCCCCAGCATTTT. Amino acid sequence: CATGVGGNQPQHF.

This chain links TRBV9 with TRBJ2-7, with 8 bases fitting TRBD2. CDR3 size: 14 residues. Germline V gives CDR1 SGDLS, CDR2 YYNGEE. V shed 1 base, J shed 6 bases, and the junction held 6 bases outside the gene matches. DNA for the CDR3: TGTGCCAGCAGCGTATCCGGGACTAGTATCGAGCAGTACTTC. Amino acid sequence: CASSVSGTSIEQYF.

This clone was counted a single time. This chain links TRBV5-1 with TRBJ2-6; D not certain. This CDR3 comprises 14 residues. V was shortened by 3 bases and J by 1 base, with 5 bases between the two germline ends. Germline assignment: CDR1 SGHRS and CDR2 YFSETQ. CDR3 nucleotide sequence: TGCGCCAGCAGCTCTGGGTCTGGGGCCAACGTCCTGACTTTC. Encoded protein: CASSSGSGANVLTF.

V is TRBV28 and J is TRBJ1-5; D perhaps matches TRBD1 (5 bases). The CDR3 has 16 residues. The V and J ends lost 5 bases and 2 bases respectively, with 16 bases between them. CDR1 and CDR2 (germline): MDHEN, SYDVKM. The CDR3 DNA sequence: TGTGCCAGCAGTCCCCCTGGGGGGACTGGCAATCAGCCCCAGCATTTT. Translated: CASSPPGGTGNQPQHF.

The chain uses TRBV6-1 and TRBJ1-2; D uncertain. Germline V gene sequence: CDR1 MNHNS, CDR2 SASEGT. The CDR3 has 15 amino acids. V dropped 0 bases and J dropped 1 base, with 9 bases sitting between them. In DNA, the CDR3 is TGTGCCAGCAGTGAAGCGGACCCTTTTAACTATGGCTACACCTTC. Amino acid sequence: CASSEADPFNYGYTF.

This chain connects TRBV12-3 or TRBV12-4 to TRBJ1-3; no clear D. This CDR3 region has 13 residues. With 2 bases removed from V and 4 bases from J, the gap between germline ends came to 6 bases. CDR3: CASSLSGGNTIYF. The CDR3 nucleotides are TGTGCCAGCAGTTTAAGTGGCGGAAACACCATATATTTT.

The chain combines TRBV4-1 with TRBJ2-3, with D possibly TRBD1 on 6 matching bases. Germline CDR1 reads MGHRA; CDR2 reads YSYEKL. Trimming took 0 bases from V and 4 from J, leaving 11 bases between them. The CDR3 is 15 amino acids. In DNA form, the CDR3 reads TGCGCCAGCAGCCAAGATAACAGGGTAGCAGATACGCAGTATTTT. This codes for CASSQDNRVADTQYF.

V usage is TRBV7-2 and J usage is TRBJ1-6; D possibly corresponds to TRBD1 (5 bases). The CDR3 sequence is 18 residues long. Trimming removed 4 bases from V and 1 base from J, with 17 bases in between. The germline V gene has CDR1 SGHTA and CDR2 FQGNSA. As DNA, the CDR3 is TGTGCCAGCAGCTCCATTGGGGGGGTTGGGTCCTATAATTCACCCCTCCACTTT. Translated, it gives CASSSIGGVGSYNSPLHF.

Note on this clone: The junction departs from the called germline gene at one end, perhaps through a read error. The CDR3 DNA reads as TGTGCCAGCAGTTTGTCGAGTGACACTGAACCTTTCTTT. Translation: CASSLSSDTEPFF. The chain links TRBV12-3 or TRBV12-4 to TRBJ1-1; D is unresolved. This CDR3 contains 13 residues.

This clone was observed a few times. The chain's CDR3 is CASSVLDTQNTEAFF. The CDR3, as DNA: TGTGCCAGCAGCGTATTGGACACCCAGAACACTGAAGCTTTCTTT. The chain links TRBV9 to TRBJ1-1; tentative D call: TRBD1 (5 bases). The CDR3 contains 15 residues. The germline gives CDR1 SGDLS, CDR2 YYNGEE. V dropped 1 base and J dropped 1 base, with 11 bases sitting between them. Combining the CDR3 with reference TRBV9 and TRBJ1-1 gives the whole variable domain DSGVTQTPKHLITATGQRVTLRCSPRSGDLSVYWYQQSLDQGLQFLIQYYNGEERAKGNILERFSAQQFPDLHSELNLSSLELGDSALYFCASSVLDTQNTEAFFGQGTRLTVV.

This sequence joins TRBV5-4 and TRBJ1-1; TRBD1 might be the D (6 bases). The germline gives CDR1 SGHNT, CDR2 YYREEE (reference sequence). The V end lost 5 bases, the J end lost 0 bases, and 11 bases lay between the germline ends. The CDR3 sequence is 14 residues long. The CDR3 protein is CASRPDSLNTEAFF. In DNA form, the CDR3 reads TGTGCCAGCAGACCGGACAGTTTGAACACTGAAGCTTTCTTT.

The CDR3 DNA reads as TGTGCCAGCAGCTTAAGGATGGGGACTGAAGCTTTCTTT. It yields the protein CASSLRMGTEAFF. This rearrangement joins TRBV5-6 to TRBJ1-1; no reliable D call. The ends were cut back, 2 bases at V and 5 bases at J, with 10 bases in the middle. CDR3 length: 13 residues. Germline CDR1 reads SGHDT; CDR2 reads YYEEEE.

Only one count was recorded for this clone. The J gene is TRBJ1-4, the V gene TRBV5-6; D is ambiguous. CDR1 and CDR2 from the germline V gene are SGHDT and YYEEEE. V was shortened by 4 bases and J by 0 bases, with 16 bases between the two germline ends. CDR3 length: 17 amino acids. CDR3: CASSPGEEFATNEKLFF. The CDR3 DNA reads as TGTGCCAGCAGCCCGGGTGAGGAGTTTGCAACTAATGAAAAACTGTTTTTT.

This clone was seen once. The genes are TRBV9 and TRBJ2-7; D is perhaps TRBD1 (6 bases). The CDR3 is 13 residues long. V lost 3 bases to trimming and J lost 6 bases, with 13 bases between them. Germline CDR1 SGDLS, CDR2 YYNGEE. CDR3 sequence reads: CASSENTGTEQYF. The CDR3, as DNA: TGTGCCAGCAGCGAAAACACAGGGACCGAGCAGTACTTC.

The chain couples TRBV9 to TRBJ2-7; the D is unclear. The V gene lost 0 bases and the J gene lost 3 bases, with 16 bases spanning the gap. From germline, CDR1 is SGDLS and CDR2 YYNGEE. CDR3 length: 16 amino acids. The CDR3 bases are TGTGCCAGCAGCGTAGGTCTCCAGTTCGTTAACTACGAGCAGTACTTC. Amino acid sequence: CASSVGLQFVNYEQYF. Full variable domain (missing parts from reference TRBV9 and TRBJ2-7): DSGVTQTPKHLITATGQRVTLRCSPRSGDLSVYWYQQSLDQGLQFLIQYYNGEERAKGNILERFSAQQFPDLHSELNLSSLELGDSALYFCASSVGLQFVNYEQYFGPGTRLTVT.

The chain couples TRBV18 to TRBJ1-1; 8 nucleotides match TRBD1. Germline CDR1 is KGHSH and CDR2 is LQKENI. The V and J ends lost 3 bases and 5 bases, in that order; junction bases with no gene match: 17. The CDR3 spans 18 residues. CDR3 protein: CASSPESLRRQGATEAFF. The CDR3 bases are TGTGCCAGCTCACCTGAATCACTACGCAGGCAGGGGGCGACTGAAGCTTTCTTT.

The rearrangement links TRBV7-7 to TRBJ2-3; the D gene is possibly TRBD1 (5 bases). The germline V gene encodes CDR1 SSHAT and CDR2 FNYEAQ (reference sequence). V gave up 5 bases and J gave up 6 bases, with 18 bases separating them. This CDR3 region has 15 residues. CDR3 nucleotides: TGTGCCAGCAGCCCCTCAGGGAAGGCTGGGGATACGCAGTATTTT. Translation gives CASSPSGKAGDTQYF.

The CDR3: CASSFPSGLNTEAFF. CDR3 nucleotides: TGCGCCAGCAGCTTTCCGTCGGGGCTGAACACTGAAGCTTTCTTT. The rearrangement uses TRBV5-1 and TRBJ1-1; possibly TRBD1 for D (5 bases). With 2 bases removed from V and 0 bases from J, the gap between germline ends came to 11 bases. Germline loops: CDR1 SGHRS, CDR2 YFSETQ. The CDR3 loop spans 15 amino acids. Drawing the rest from reference TRBV5-1 and TRBJ1-1, the complete variable domain is KAGVTQTPRYLIKTRGQQVTLSCSPISGHRSVSWYQQTPGQGLQFLFEYFSETQRNKGNFPGRFSGRQFSNSRSEMNVSTLELGDSALYLCASSFPSGLNTEAFFGQGTRLTVV.

This chain connects TRBV6-5 to TRBJ1-3; the D is unclear. CDR3 length: 15 residues. Trimming shortened V by 0 bases and J by 0 bases, and 6 bases separated the two germline ends. CDR1 and CDR2 from the germline V gene are MNHEY and SVGAGI. Written as DNA, the CDR3 is TGTGCCAGCAGTTACTCGTGGTACTCTGGAAACACCATATATTTT. Translation gives CASSYSWYSGNTIYF.

The chain links TRBV19 to TRBJ2-5; D is perhaps TRBD2 (6 bases). In germline, CDR1 is LNHDA, CDR2 SQIVND (reference sequence). The CDR3 has 14 residues. V was trimmed by 2 bases and J by 7 bases, leaving 14 bases between them. For the CDR3, the DNA is TGTGCCAGTAGTATACAGGCCACCGGGGGGACCCAGTACTTC. Protein product: CASSIQATGGTQYF.

The J gene is TRBJ1-3, the V gene TRBV5-4, with a weak D call TRBD1 (5 bases). The CDR3 is made up of 14 amino acids. From germline, CDR1 is SGHNT and CDR2 YYREEE (reference sequence). Trimming removed 2 bases at V and 4 bases at J, with 10 bases between. CDR3 loop: CASSFAGGGNTIYF. As DNA, the CDR3 is TGTGCCAGCAGCTTTGCGGGGGGAGGAAACACCATATATTTT.

In this sample, this clone turned up once. J is TRBJ1-2 and V is TRBV19, with no clear D. Germline CDR1 and CDR2: LNHDA and SQIVND (reference sequence). Trimming took 3 bases from V and 0 from J, leaving 11 bases between them. CDR3 length: 15 residues. The DNA of the CDR3 is TGTGCCAGTAGTATGATGATGCTCACTAACTATGGCTACACCTTC. It is translated as CASSMMMLTNYGYTF.

V usage is TRBV7-8 and J usage is TRBJ2-5, with a possible D match to TRBD2 (6 bases). V lost 0 bases to trimming and J lost 13 bases, with 12 bases between them. From germline, CDR1 is SGHVS and CDR2 FQNEAQ. The CDR3 length is 12 residues. CDR3 DNA: TGTGCCAGCAGCTTAGCCAGGACTAAGAGGTACTTC. It yields the protein CASSLARTKRYF.